This T cell receptor (beta chain) appears in the sequencing data of a study of radiation and T cells in renal cell carcinoma. Notes on the study in general: Top tumor clonotypes rose in blood 2 weeks post-radiation, then contracted.

Some clones are missing from TCRdb's copy, which holds only in-frame ones; the method was immunoSEQ multiplex PCR. The repertoire consists of 120,000 or so clones, with more than 75% occurring once and the leading ten covering 5% to 6.5%. A few counts support this clone. The antigen is undetermined. The V gene's germline CDR1 is MNHNS and CDR2 SASEGT. The CDR3 consists of 17 residues. V lost 1 base and J 7 bases, leaving 17 bases between the germline ends. The time point here: blood 2 weeks post-SBRT. Treatment noted: 15 Gy SBRT to primary tumor, nephrectomy 4 weeks later. The receptor's source is an older woman with renal cell carcinoma. Here the sequenced sample was blood, taken from a patient whose treatment included radiotherapy and nephrectomy. The genes are TRBV6-1 and TRBJ1-6, with D unresolved. CDR3 region: CASSEDLRQIPNSPLHF. CDR3 bases: TGTGCCAGCAGTGAAGATCTTAGGCAGATACCGAATTCACCCCTCCACTTT.